The 4 T cell receptor beta chains below were found in one sample sequenced in a study of cytomegalovirus exposure and HLA in healthy donors. Researchers ran the PCR with 60 Vbeta and 13 Jbeta primers. Assay used: immunoSEQ multiplex PCR; TCRdb lists only in-frame clones, some missing. The sample lists some 140,000 clones; approximately 70% were seen once. Source material: PBMCs. The receptors come from a woman between 40 and 50 years old in good health and CMV-seronegative.

This chain uses TRBV19 with TRBJ2-5; 7 positions match TRBD2. J lost 5 bases, V lost 3 bases, and 6 bases had no gene match. The CDR3 runs to 14 residues. Germline V gene data show CDR1 as LNHDA and CDR2 as SQIVND (reference sequence). This chain's CDR3 is CASSISLRGETQYF. In DNA form, the CDR3 reads TGTGCCAGTAGTATTTCGTTGCGGGGGGAGACCCAGTACTTC. Using reference TRBV19 and TRBJ2-5 for the parts outside the CDR3, the full variable domain is DGGITQSPKYLFRKEGQNVTLSCEQNLNHDAMYWYRQDPGQGLRLIYYSQIVNDFQKGDIAEGYSVSREKKESFPLTVTSAQKNPTAFYLCASSISLRGETQYFGPGTRLLVL.

Points on this clone: At one end the junction does not follow the germline gene, possibly because of a read error. V and J are TRBV7-9 and TRBJ2-4, with a weak D call TRBD2 (5 bases). Germline lookup yields CDR1 SEHNR and CDR2 FQNEAQ (reference sequence). The CDR3 runs 17 residues. For the CDR3, the DNA is TGTTCCAGCAGCTTACGACCATTGCCGGGAACCCCTGACATTCAGTACTTC. This translates into CSSSLRPLPGTPDIQYF.

The chain is built from TRBV11-2 and TRBJ2-7; D ambiguous. Trimming left V 6 bases short and J 3 bases short, with 6 bases between. Germline V gives CDR1 SGHAT, CDR2 FQNNGV. The CDR3 has 11 amino acids. The CDR3 spells CASSLHYEQYV. CDR3 nucleotides: TGTGCCAGCAGTCTTCACTACGAGCAGTACGTC.

V is TRBV5-5 and J is TRBJ2-7, with D maybe TRBD1 (5 bases). The CDR3 is 12 amino acids. Germline values: CDR1 SGHKS, CDR2 YYEKEE (reference sequence). V was pared by 0 bases and J by 4 bases, with 5 bases between. CDR3 sequence: CASSLEGYEQYF. The DNA of the CDR3 is TGTGCCAGCAGCTTGGAGGGGTACGAGCAGTACTTC.